The next 19 T cell receptor beta chains were all read from a single sample in a study of OX40 agonist ivuxolimab in advanced cancers. Clones were sequenced by immunoSEQ multiplex PCR, and TCRdb holds only the in-frame ones, with some missing. The repertoire has 85,000 to 130,000 clones, approximately 90% of them found once; the top ten carry 0.25% to 0.35%. Sequencing used CD4+ or CD8+ T cells sorted from blood, obtained in a trial of the OX40 agonist ivuxolimab. All receptors come from an adult with an advanced solid tumor such as melanoma, head and neck, liver or kidney cancer.

V gene TRBV5-1 combines with J gene TRBJ2-5; 9 bases are a match to TRBD1. The germline V gene has CDR1 SGHRS and CDR2 YFSETQ. V trimming: 2 bases; J trimming: 5 bases; junction bases outside the gene matches: 10. The CDR3 covers 16 residues. The CDR3 reads CASSFTGGPLLETQYF. CDR3 nucleotides: TGCGCCAGCAGCTTCACAGGGGGCCCCTTATTGGAGACCCAGTACTTC.

The chain is built from TRBV7-9 and TRBJ2-7; 15 bases agree with TRBD2. V was clipped by 3 bases and J by 7 bases; unmatched bases: 4. CDR1 SEHNR and CDR2 FQNEAQ come from the germline V gene (reference sequence). The CDR3 loop spans 15 amino acids. CDR3 DNA sequence: TGTGCCAGCAGCTTTTGGACTAGCGGGAGGGGAGAGCAGTACTTC. Amino acids: CASSFWTSGRGEQYF.

This clone was seen only a few times. This rearrangement joins TRBV5-1 to TRBJ2-5; 7 bases are shared with TRBD1. The V and J ends lost 4 bases and 5 bases, in that order; junction bases with no gene match: 5. From germline, CDR1 is SGHRS and CDR2 YFSETQ. This CDR3 comprises 13 residues. CDR3 DNA: TGCGCCAGCAGCCAAAACAGGGGCGAGACCCAGTACTTC. Translating gives CASSQNRGETQYF.

The V call is TRBV28, the J call TRBJ2-7; 15 bases are shared with TRBD2. The CDR3 has 15 amino acids. J lost 7 bases, V lost 8 bases, and 9 bases had no gene match. From germline, CDR1 is MDHEN and CDR2 SYDVKM. Written as DNA, the CDR3 is TGTGCCAGCTTGGCCGGGACTAGCGGGAGGTTTGAGCAGTACTTC. This encodes CASLAGTSGRFEQYF.

This chain connects TRBV6-5 to TRBJ2-5, with a weak D call TRBD1 (6 bases). V lost 4 bases, J lost 1 base, and 7 bases lay in between. The CDR3 is made up of 13 amino acids. The germline V gene has CDR1 MNHEY and CDR2 SVGAGI. The CDR3 is CASSWTVQETQYF. Written as DNA, the CDR3 is TGTGCCAGCAGTTGGACAGTCCAAGAGACCCAGTACTTC.

The J gene is TRBJ2-5, the V gene TRBV5-4; D unclear. Germline CDR1 reads SGHNT; CDR2 reads YYREEE (reference sequence). V shed 2 bases and J shed 0 bases, with 11 bases lying between them. CDR3 length: 15 amino acids. CDR3 nucleotides: TGTGCCAGCAGCTTCGGCCCCGCCAACCAAGAGACCCAGTACTTC. Residues: CASSFGPANQETQYF.

The gene calls are TRBV27 and TRBJ2-1; 7 positions agree with TRBD1. V lost 5 bases and J lost 0; bases outside the gene matches: 4. From germline, CDR1 is MNHEY and CDR2 SMNVEV (reference sequence). The length of the CDR3 is 15 residues. The CDR3 DNA is TGTGCCAGCAGTACTAGGGGGCTCTCCTACAATGAGCAGTTCTTC. Translating it yields CASSTRGLSYNEQFF.

CDR3 sequence reads: CASSLTGANTEAFF. In DNA form, the CDR3 reads TGTGCCAGCAGCTTGACAGGGGCGAACACTGAAGCTTTCTTT. The chain links TRBV7-2 to TRBJ1-1; TRBD1 matches 8 bases. Germline CDR1 is SGHTA and CDR2 is FQGNSA. V trimming: 3 bases; J trimming: 1 base; junction bases outside the gene matches: 1. The CDR3 extends over 14 amino acids.

V gene TRBV5-1 combines with J gene TRBJ2-7, with D uncertain. V shed 4 bases and J shed 3 bases, with 11 bases lying between them. CDR1 SGHRS and CDR2 YFSETQ come from the germline V gene. The CDR3 runs 13 residues. The CDR3 spells CASSPASGYEQYF. The CDR3 DNA is TGCGCCAGCAGCCCTGCCTCAGGCTACGAGCAGTACTTC.

The gene calls are TRBV6-5 and TRBJ2-7; 9 bases map to TRBD2. The germline V gene encodes CDR1 MNHEY and CDR2 SVGAGI. V lost 5 bases to trimming and J lost 0 bases; unmatched junction nucleotides: 2. CDR3 size: 14 residues. This CDR3 is CASSLAGNSYEQYF. CDR3 coding DNA: TGTGCCAGCAGTCTAGCGGGAAACTCCTACGAGCAGTACTTC.

This clone was counted between two and nine times. The CDR3 DNA reads as TGTGCCAGCAGTTACCGGACTTCCTACAATGAGCAGTTCTTC. Amino acids: CASSYRTSYNEQFF. This rearrangement joins TRBV6-5 to TRBJ2-1, with D possibly TRBD2 on 5 matching bases. CDR3 length: 14 residues. V gave up 2 bases and J gave up 1 base, with 6 bases separating them. In germline, CDR1 is MNHEY, CDR2 SVGAGI.

The chain employs TRBV4-1 and TRBJ2-2, with D perhaps matching TRBD1 or TRBD2 (5 bases each). Per the germline V gene, CDR1 is MGHRA and CDR2 is YSYEKL. Trimming removed 1 base from V and 4 bases from J, with 13 bases in between. This CDR3 is 16 amino acids long. CDR3 protein: CASSQAGLASTGELFF. CDR3 sequence (DNA): TGCGCCAGCAGCCAAGCGGGGCTAGCTTCCACCGGGGAGCTGTTTTTT.

This rearrangement joins TRBV6-4 to TRBJ1-1; D call uncertain. Trimming shortened V by 4 bases and J by 7 bases, and 10 bases separated the two germline ends. This CDR3 is 12 amino acids long. Germline V CDR1 and CDR2: MRHNA, SNTAGT. In DNA form, the CDR3 reads TGTGCCAGCAGTGGGACCCGGGTTGAAGCTTTCTTT. This encodes CASSGTRVEAFF.

The chain joins TRBV11-2 to TRBJ2-1; 7 bases map to TRBD1. The ends lost 1 base at V and 16 bases at J; junction bases unmatched: 10. The CDR3 spans 13 residues. Germline V lookup: CDR1 SGHAT, CDR2 FQNNGV. CDR3 loop: CASSLGQTGRHFF. CDR3 nucleotide sequence: TGTGCCAGCAGCTTAGGGCAGACAGGGCGACATTTCTTC.

The chain employs TRBV18 and TRBJ2-5; a weak D match, TRBD2 (5 bases). The V and J ends lost 6 bases and 2 bases respectively, with 10 bases between them. This CDR3 spans 13 amino acids. CDR1 and CDR2 (germline): KGHSH, LQKENI. This CDR3 is CASSDSLQETQYF. In DNA form, the CDR3 reads TGTGCCAGCTCGGACTCGTTACAAGAGACCCAGTACTTC.

The CDR3 DNA reads TGTGCCAGCAGCGCCCATTCTGGAAACACCATATATTTT. Translating gives CASSAHSGNTIYF. The V call is TRBV5-4, the J call TRBJ1-3; D call uncertain. CDR1 SGHNT and CDR2 YYREEE come from the germline V gene (reference sequence). V gave up 4 bases and J gave up 1 base, with 6 bases separating them. CDR3 size: 13 residues.

The rearrangement links TRBV7-9 to TRBJ2-1; TRBD1 agrees at 8 bases. Trimming at V came to 4 bases and at J to 8 bases, leaving 7 bases not matched to a gene. Germline CDR1 SEHNR, CDR2 FQNEAQ (reference sequence). There are 14 residues in the CDR3. CDR3 loop: CASSSRQGLDEQFF. The CDR3 coding sequence is TGTGCCAGCAGCTCCAGACAGGGGCTGGATGAGCAGTTCTTC.

This chain joins TRBV7-9 and TRBJ2-1; the D call may be TRBD1 or TRBD2 (6 bases each). Trimming removed 1 base from V and 8 bases from J, with 12 bases in between. Germline V CDR1 and CDR2: SEHNR, FQNEAQ (reference sequence). The CDR3 consists of 14 residues. CDR3 loop: CASSLVLGGDEQFF. The CDR3 DNA is TGTGCCAGCAGCTTAGTACTGGGGGGCGATGAGCAGTTCTTC.

The genes are TRBV2 and TRBJ2-1, with 8 bases matching TRBD1. Germline loops: CDR1 SNHLY, CDR2 FYNNEI. V dropped 4 bases and J dropped 10; count of bases not matched to a gene: 3. CDR3 length: 12 amino acids. The CDR3 sequence: CASSVRQGEQFF. The CDR3, as DNA: TGTGCCAGCAGTGTCCGACAGGGGGAGCAGTTCTTC.